These 5 T cell receptor beta chains were all obtained from the same sample, sequenced in a study of blood T cell repertoires in COVID-19. Measured with immunoSEQ multiplex PCR; TCRdb has only the in-frame clones, and not every one. The sample lists some 250,000 clones; around 88% were seen once. The material sequenced was peripheral blood. The receptor source for this set is a man aged 35-49 years with active or convalescent COVID-19.

A remark on this clone: Distinct nucleotide sequences in the sample also encode this CDR3. This chain connects TRBV3-1 (or the pseudogene TRBV3-2) to TRBJ1-5; D is perhaps TRBD1 (5 bases). CDR1 and CDR2 from the germline V gene are LGHDT and YNNKEL (reference sequence). CDR3 length: 14 amino acids. The V end lost 4 bases, the J end lost 0 bases, and 7 bases lay between the germline ends. The CDR3 DNA is TGTGCCAGCAGCCTGGGGGGTAGCAATCAGCCCCAGCATTTT. It specifies CASSLGGSNQPQHF.

The chain combines TRBV5-8 with TRBJ2-7, with 8 bases matching TRBD1. CDR1 and CDR2 from the germline V gene are SGHTS and YDEGEE. J lost 2 bases, V lost 4 bases, and 5 bases had no gene match. There are 14 residues in the CDR3. This CDR3 reads CASSLWDRTYEQYF. In nucleotides, the CDR3 is TGTGCCAGCAGCCTTTGGGACAGGACCTACGAGCAGTACTTC.

The genes are TRBV7-8 and TRBJ2-5; a possible D gene is TRBD2 (5 bases). CDR1 is SGHVS, CDR2 FQNEAQ, per germline. This CDR3 region has 14 residues. Trimming left V 2 bases short and J 1 base short, with 8 bases between. CDR3 protein: CASSLLSGQETQYF. The CDR3 DNA reads as TGTGCCAGCAGCTTACTGAGCGGCCAAGAGACCCAGTACTTC.

This sequence joins TRBV11-3 and TRBJ2-7; D is unresolved. Deletions cut 4 bases from V and 2 bases from J, with 6 bases between. Per germline, CDR1 SGHNT and CDR2 YENEEA. CDR3 length: 12 amino acids. The DNA of the CDR3 is TGTGCCAGCAGCTCGACAACCTACGAGCAGTACTTC. Protein product: CASSSTTYEQYF. Full variable domain (outside the CDR3, taken from reference TRBV11-3 and TRBJ2-7): EAGVVQSPRYKIIEKKQPVAFWCNPISGHNTLYWYLQNLGQGPELLIRYENEEAVDDSQLPKDRFSAERLKGVDSTLKIQPAELGDSAVYLCASSSTTYEQYFGPGTRLTVT.

The chain employs TRBV3-1 (or the pseudogene TRBV3-2) and TRBJ1-2; 9 positions match TRBD1. The V gene's germline CDR1 is LGHDT and CDR2 YNNKEL (reference sequence). The CDR3 covers 13 residues. Germline trimming cut 6 bases from V and 6 bases from J; bases unmatched to any gene: 5. The CDR3 nucleotides read TGTGCCAGCAGACAACAGGGGGCCCATGGCTACACCTTC. Translation gives CASRQQGAHGYTF.